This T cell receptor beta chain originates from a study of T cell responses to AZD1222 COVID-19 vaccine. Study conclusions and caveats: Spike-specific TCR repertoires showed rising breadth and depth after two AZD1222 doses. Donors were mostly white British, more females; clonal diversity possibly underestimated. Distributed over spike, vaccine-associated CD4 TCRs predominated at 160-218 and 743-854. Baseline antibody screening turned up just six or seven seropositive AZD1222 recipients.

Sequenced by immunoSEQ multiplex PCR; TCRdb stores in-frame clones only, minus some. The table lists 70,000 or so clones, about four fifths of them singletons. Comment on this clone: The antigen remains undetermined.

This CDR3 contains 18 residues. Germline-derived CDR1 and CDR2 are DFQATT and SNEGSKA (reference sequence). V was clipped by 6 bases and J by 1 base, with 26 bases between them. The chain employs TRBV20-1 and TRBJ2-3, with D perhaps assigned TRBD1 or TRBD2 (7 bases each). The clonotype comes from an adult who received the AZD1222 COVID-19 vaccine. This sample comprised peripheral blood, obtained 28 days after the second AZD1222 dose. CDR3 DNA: TGCAGTGCGAGTGGGGCAGCAGGGGGGGCCGTTGGCACAGATACGCAGTATTTT. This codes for CSASGAAGGAVGTDTQYF.